This T cell receptor beta chain was retrieved from a study of T-cell memory formation after mild COVID-19. Study-level points and caveats: Cross-reactive memory appears to have joined, as suggested by some responding clones showing up in pre-infection memory. Most CD4+ clones that shrank were in CM and EM, while CD8+ ones turned up in EMRA.

CDR3 length: 15 amino acids. The V and J ends lost 1 base and 2 bases respectively, with 12 bases between them. Germline assignment: CDR1 LGHDT and CDR2 YNNKEL (reference sequence). From 5'RACE with constant-segment primers came TCR alpha and TCR beta cDNA libraries that carried sample barcodes and UMIs. TCRdb reanalysed the 5' RACE reads using MiXCR and keeps one entry per CDR3 protein. The sample carries 350,000 to 450,000 distinct CDR3 sequences, roughly 20% recorded once. This clonotype was counted only a few times. The antigen is unknown. This TCR was recovered from an adult woman who had mild COVID-19 (a few samples of this study predate the infection). Cell type and time point are not known. The source material was PBMCs or a T cell subset sorted from them (not recorded which). The J gene is TRBJ2-7, the V gene TRBV3-1; tentative D call: TRBD2 (6 bases). CDR3 bases: TGTGCCAGCAGCCAAGCGTCACTAGCCGCCTACGAGCAGTACTTC. It translates to CASSQASLAAYEQYF.